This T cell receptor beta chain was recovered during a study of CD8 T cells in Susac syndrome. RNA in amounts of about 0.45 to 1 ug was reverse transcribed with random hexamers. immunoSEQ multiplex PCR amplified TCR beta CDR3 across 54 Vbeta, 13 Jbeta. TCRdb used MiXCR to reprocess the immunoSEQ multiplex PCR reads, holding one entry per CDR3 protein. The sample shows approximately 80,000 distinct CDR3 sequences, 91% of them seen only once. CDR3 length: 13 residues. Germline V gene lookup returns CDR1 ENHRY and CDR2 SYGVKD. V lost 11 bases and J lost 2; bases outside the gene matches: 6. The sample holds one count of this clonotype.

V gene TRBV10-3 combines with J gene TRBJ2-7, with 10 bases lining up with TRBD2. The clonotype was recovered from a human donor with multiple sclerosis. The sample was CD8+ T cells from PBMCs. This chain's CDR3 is CAVRTSGPYEQYF. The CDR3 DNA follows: TGTGCCGTGCGGACTAGCGGCCCCTACGAGCAGTACTTC.